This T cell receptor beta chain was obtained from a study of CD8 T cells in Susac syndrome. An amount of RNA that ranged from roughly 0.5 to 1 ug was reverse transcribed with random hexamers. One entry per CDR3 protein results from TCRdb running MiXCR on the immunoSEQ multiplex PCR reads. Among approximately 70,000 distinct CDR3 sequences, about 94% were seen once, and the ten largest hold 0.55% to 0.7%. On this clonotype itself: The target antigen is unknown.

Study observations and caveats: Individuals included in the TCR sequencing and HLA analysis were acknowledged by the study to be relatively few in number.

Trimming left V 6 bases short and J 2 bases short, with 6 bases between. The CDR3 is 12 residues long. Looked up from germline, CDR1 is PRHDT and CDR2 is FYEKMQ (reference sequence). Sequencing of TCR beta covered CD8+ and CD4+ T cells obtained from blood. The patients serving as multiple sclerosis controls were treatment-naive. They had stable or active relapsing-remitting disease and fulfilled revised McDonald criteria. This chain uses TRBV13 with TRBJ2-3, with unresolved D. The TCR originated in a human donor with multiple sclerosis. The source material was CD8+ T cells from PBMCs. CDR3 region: CASSTVTDTQYF. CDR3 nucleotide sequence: TGTGCCAGCAGTACTGTCACAGATACGCAGTATTTT. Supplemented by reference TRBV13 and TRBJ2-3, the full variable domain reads AAGVIQSPRHLIKEKRETATLKCYPIPRHDTVYWYQQGPGQDPQFLISFYEKMQSDKGSIPDRFSAQQFSDYHSELNMSSLELGDSALYFCASSTVTDTQYFGPGTRLTVL.